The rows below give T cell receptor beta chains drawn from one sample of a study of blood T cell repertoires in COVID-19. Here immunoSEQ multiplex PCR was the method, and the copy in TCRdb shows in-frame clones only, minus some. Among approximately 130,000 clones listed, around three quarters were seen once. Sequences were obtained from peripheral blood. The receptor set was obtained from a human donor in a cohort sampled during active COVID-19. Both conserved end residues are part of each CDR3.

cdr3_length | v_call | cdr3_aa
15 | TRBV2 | CASSETGGSYNEQFF
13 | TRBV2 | CASRGQGADTQYF
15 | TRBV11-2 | CASSLGQGVNYGYTF
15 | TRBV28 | CASSPGPEDWKPQHF
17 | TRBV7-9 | CASSFVTRDRESTEAFF
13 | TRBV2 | CASKATVLYEQYF
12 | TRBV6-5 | CASRLGVGGYTF
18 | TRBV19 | CASSMALRAAGSGNTIYF
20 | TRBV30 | CAWSVLTSGGTLSSYNEQFF
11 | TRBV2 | CARAGGTEAFF
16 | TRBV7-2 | CASSLGGGGASYEQYF
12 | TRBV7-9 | CASSLGAETQYF
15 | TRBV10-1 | CASSSPDREDQPQHF
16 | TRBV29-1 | CSVEWVERGTYNEQFF
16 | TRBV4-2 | CASSDEGTGAIYGYTF
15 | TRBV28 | CASRPGTGTRSEQYF
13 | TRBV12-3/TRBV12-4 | CASTPGGNSPLHF
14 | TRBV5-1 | CASSSLDRGAEAFF
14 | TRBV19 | CASIRTETNTEAFF
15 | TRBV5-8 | CASSLPRATSYEQYF
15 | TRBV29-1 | CSVAPFRDRVNEQYF
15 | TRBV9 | CASSVAAGESSPLHF
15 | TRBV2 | CASSDRLALWGEQYF
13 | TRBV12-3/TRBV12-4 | CASSSTPPRGYTF
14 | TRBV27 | CASSFGRQTYEQYF
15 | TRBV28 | CASSLFVNGDTEAFF
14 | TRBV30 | CAWTQMTNNSPLHF
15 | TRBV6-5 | CASSLGSTVNYGYTF
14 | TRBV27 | CASSSKQGTDGYTF
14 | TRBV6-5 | CASSRDRFTGELFF
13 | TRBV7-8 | CASSLGPRSEAFF
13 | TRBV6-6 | CASTLGGQETQYF
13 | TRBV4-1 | CASRRGVSTEAFF
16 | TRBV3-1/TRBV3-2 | CASSHGGGGSTGELFF
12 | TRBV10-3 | CAISEVQGEAFF